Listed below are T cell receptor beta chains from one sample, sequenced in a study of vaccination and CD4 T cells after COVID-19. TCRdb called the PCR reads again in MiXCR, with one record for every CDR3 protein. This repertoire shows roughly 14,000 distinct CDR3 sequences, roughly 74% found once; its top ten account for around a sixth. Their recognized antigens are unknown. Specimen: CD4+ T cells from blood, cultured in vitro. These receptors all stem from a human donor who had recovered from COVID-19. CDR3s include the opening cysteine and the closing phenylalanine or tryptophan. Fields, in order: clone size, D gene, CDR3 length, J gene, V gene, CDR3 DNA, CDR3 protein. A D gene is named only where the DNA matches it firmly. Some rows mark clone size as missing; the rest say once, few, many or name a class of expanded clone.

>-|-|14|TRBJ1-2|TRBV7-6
TGTGCCAGCAGCTTAGTGCCCGGGGAGGTTGGCTACACCTTC
CASSLVPGEVGYTF
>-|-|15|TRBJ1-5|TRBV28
TGTGCCAGCAGTTTTGGGGGCGCGTATAATCAGCCCCAGCATTTT
CASSFGGAYNQPQHF
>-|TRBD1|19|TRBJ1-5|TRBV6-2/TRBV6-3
TGTGCCAGCAGTTACTCGATGAGAGAGAATGACAGGGGGTCTCAGCCCCAGCATTTT
CASSYSMRENDRGSQPQHF
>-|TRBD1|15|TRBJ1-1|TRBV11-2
TGTGCCAGCAGCCCCTGGACAGGGGGAGACACTGAAGCTTTCTTT
CASSPWTGGDTEAFF
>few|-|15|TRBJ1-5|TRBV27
TGTGCCAGCAGTTCTGGGGGGCCCCTCAATCAGCCCCAGCATTTT
CASSSGGPLNQPQHF
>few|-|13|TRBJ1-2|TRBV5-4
TGTGCCAGCAGCGACAGGACAAACTATGGCTACACCTTC
CASSDRTNYGYTF
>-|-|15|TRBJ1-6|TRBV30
TGTGCCTGGAGTCGGGTAACAGGGAGCAGTTCACCCCTCCACTTT
CAWSRVTGSSSPLHF
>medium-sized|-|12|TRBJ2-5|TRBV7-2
TGTGCCACTTCCGCGTACCAAGAGACCCAGTACTTC
CATSAYQETQYF
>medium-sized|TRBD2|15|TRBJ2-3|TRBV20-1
TGCAGTGCTAGAGCAGCGGGAGAAAGCACAGATACGCAGTATTTT
CSARAAGESTDTQYF
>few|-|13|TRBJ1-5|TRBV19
TGTGCCAGTAGTATAGTTGCAGGGCAGCCCCAGCATTTT
CASSIVAGQPQHF
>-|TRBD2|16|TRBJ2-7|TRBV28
TGTGCCAGCAGTCCAGCGGGGCTAGCGGGAAACTACGAGCAGTACTTC
CASSPAGLAGNYEQYF
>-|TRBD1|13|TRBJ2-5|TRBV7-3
TGTGCCAGCAGCTTAGACAGGGAAGAGACCCAGTACTTC
CASSLDREETQYF
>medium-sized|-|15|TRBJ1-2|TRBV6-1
TGTGCCAGCAGTCGAACCGGGACGGCGAATTATGGCTACACCTTC
CASSRTGTANYGYTF
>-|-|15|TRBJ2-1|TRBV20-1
TGCAGTGCTAGAGGTCGGTTCGACACCTACAATGAGCAGTTCTTC
CSARGRFDTYNEQFF
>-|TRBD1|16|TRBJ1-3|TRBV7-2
TGTGCCAGCAGCTTAACATCCGGGACAGTGGGGAACACCATATATTTT
CASSLTSGTVGNTIYF
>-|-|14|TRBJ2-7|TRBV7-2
TGTGCCAGCAGTGACAGAAATAGACCCTACGAGCAGTACTTC
CASSDRNRPYEQYF
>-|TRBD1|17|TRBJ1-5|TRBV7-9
TGTGCCAGCAGCTTCCTTCTTGGACAGGGCACCAATCAGCCCCAGCATTTT
CASSFLLGQGTNQPQHF
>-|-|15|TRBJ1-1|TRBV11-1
TGTGCCAGCAGCTTAGTATCCATCATGAACACTGAAGCTTTCTTT
CASSLVSIMNTEAFF
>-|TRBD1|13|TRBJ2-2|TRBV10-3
TGTGCCGTCGGGACAGGGGTGGCCGGGGAGCTGTTTTTT
CAVGTGVAGELFF
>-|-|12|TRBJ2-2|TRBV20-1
TGCAGTGCTCATGGGACCACCGGGGAGCTGTTTTTT
CSAHGTTGELFF
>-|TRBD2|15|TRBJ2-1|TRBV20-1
TGCAGTGCCCCCCGGAGGGGAGGGGCCGGCAATGAGCAGTTCTTC
CSAPRRGGAGNEQFF
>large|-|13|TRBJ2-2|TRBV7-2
TGTGCCAGCAGCCCCTATAACACCGGGGAGCTGTTTTTT
CASSPYNTGELFF
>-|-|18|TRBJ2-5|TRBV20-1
TGCAGTGCTAGAGATTGGTTAATTTCGCGGGACCGCCAAGAGACCCAGTACTTC
CSARDWLISRDRQETQYF
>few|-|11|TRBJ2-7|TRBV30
TGTGCCTGGAGCCTTTCCTACGAGCAGTACTTC
CAWSLSYEQYF
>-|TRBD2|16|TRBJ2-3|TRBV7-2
TGTGCCAGCAGCCCACCGGGACTAGCGGGAGGGGATACGCAGTATTTT
CASSPPGLAGGDTQYF
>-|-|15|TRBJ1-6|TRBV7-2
TGTGCCAGCAGCTCCGAACAGGGTAAAAATTCACCCCTCCACTTT
CASSSEQGKNSPLHF
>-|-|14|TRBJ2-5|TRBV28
TGTGCCAGCAGCCACCCGAGTCTGGGGGAGACCCAGTACTTC
CASSHPSLGETQYF
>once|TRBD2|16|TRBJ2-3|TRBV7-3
TGTGCCAGCAGCTTATTGAGGGGAGGGGGCACAGATACGCAGTATTTT
CASSLLRGGGTDTQYF
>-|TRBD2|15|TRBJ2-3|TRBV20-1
TGCAGTGCTAGAGAGGAGACTAGCGCCGTTGATACGCAGTATTTT
CSAREETSAVDTQYF
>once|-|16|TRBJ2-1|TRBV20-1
TGCAGTGCTAGAGATCGTGGACCCAGAACCTACAATGAGCAGTTCTTC
CSARDRGPRTYNEQFF
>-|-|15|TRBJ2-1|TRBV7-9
TGTGCCAGCAGCTTTGGGAGAACGGGCCACAATGAGCAGTTCTTC
CASSFGRTGHNEQFF
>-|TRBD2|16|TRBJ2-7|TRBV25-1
TGTGCCAGCAGTGAAACCCTCCGGGAGGTAAAAATCGAGCAGTACTTC
CASSETLREVKIEQYF
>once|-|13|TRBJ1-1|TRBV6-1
TGTGCCAGCAGGGGAGTCAGGAACACTGAAGCTTTCTTT
CASRGVRNTEAFF
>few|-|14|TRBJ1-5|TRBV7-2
TGTGCCAGCAGCACGAGTGGGGGGAATCAGCCCCAGCATTTT
CASSTSGGNQPQHF
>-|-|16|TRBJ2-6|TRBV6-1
TGTGCCAGCCGACCCGACAGCCACTCTGGGGCCAACGTCCTGACTTTC
CASRPDSHSGANVLTF
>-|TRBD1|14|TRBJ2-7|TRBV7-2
TGTGCCAGCGCCCCCGGGACAGGGACCTACGAGCAGTACTTC
CASAPGTGTYEQYF
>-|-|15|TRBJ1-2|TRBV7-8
TGTGCCAGCAGCTTGGTCTCACAGGGTCACTATGGCTACACCTTC
CASSLVSQGHYGYTF
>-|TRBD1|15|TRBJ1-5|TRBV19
TGTGCCAGTAGACTGCTAGGGGGCCGCAATCAGCCCCAGCATTTT
CASRLLGGRNQPQHF
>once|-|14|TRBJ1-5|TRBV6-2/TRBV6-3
TGTGCCAGCAACCTACAGGGACTCAATCAGCCCCAGCATTTT
CASNLQGLNQPQHF
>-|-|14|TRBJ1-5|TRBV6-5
TGTGCCAGCAGTTACCGGGACGCAAGACAGCCCCAGCATTTT
CASSYRDARQPQHF
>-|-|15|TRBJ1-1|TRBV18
TGTGCCAGCTCCTTGCTGGGAGGGGGAGACGCTGAAGCTTTCTTT
CASSLLGGGDAEAFF
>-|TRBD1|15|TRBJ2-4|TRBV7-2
TGTGCCAGCAGCTTAGCGCGGGACAGGATAAACATTCAGTACTTC
CASSLARDRINIQYF
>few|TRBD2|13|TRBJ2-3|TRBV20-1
TGCAGTGCTTTAGCGGGGAGCACAGATACGCAGTATTTT
CSALAGSTDTQYF
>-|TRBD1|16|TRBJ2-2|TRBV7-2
TGTGCCAGCAGCCTTAGACAGGGGGCGCGAACCGGGGAGCTGTTTTTT
CASSLRQGARTGELFF
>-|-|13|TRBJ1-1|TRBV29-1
TGCAGCTCCAAATTCGAGGGTTACACTGAAGCTTTCTTT
CSSKFEGYTEAFF
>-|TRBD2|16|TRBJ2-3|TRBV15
TGTGCCACCAGCAGAGGTGGGAGACTAGCAACAGATACGCAGTATTTT
CATSRGGRLATDTQYF
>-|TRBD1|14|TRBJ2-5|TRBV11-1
TGTGCCAGCAGCTTTCCAGGACAGGAGGAGACCCAGTACTTC
CASSFPGQEETQYF
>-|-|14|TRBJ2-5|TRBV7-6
TGTGCCAGCAGCTTAGGATCGGTGAAGGAGACCCAGTACTTC
CASSLGSVKETQYF
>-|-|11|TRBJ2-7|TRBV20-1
TGCAGTGCTAGAGTACTCTACGAGCAGTACTTC
CSARVLYEQYF
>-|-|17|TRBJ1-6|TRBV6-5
TGTGCCAGCAGTTCCCGAGGATCTTGGTCCTATAATTCACCCCTCCACTTT
CASSSRGSWSYNSPLHF
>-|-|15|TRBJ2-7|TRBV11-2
TGTGCCAGCAGCCTCGGCCTGGGACATCACTACGAGCAGTACTTC
CASSLGLGHHYEQYF
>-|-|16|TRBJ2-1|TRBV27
TGTGCCAGCAGTTTTTTCCCAGAAGTCTCGGTTAATGAGCAGTTCTTC
CASSFFPEVSVNEQFF
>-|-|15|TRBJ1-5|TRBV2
TGTGCCAGCAGTGATTGGAGGGCTGGCAATCAGCCCCAGCATTTT
CASSDWRAGNQPQHF
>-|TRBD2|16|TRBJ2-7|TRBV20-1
TGCAGTGCCGGGACTAGCGGGAGATCCCGGGCCTACGAGCAGTACTTC
CSAGTSGRSRAYEQYF
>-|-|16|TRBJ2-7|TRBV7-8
TGTGCCAGCAGCTCGAGAGTCCTTATCCTCTCCTACGAGCAGTACTTC
CASSSRVLILSYEQYF